What follows is one T cell receptor (beta chain) and its context. This clonotype was counted between two and nine times. Which antigen it targets is not known. There are no base qualities to consult, and no much larger clone falls within one base. These data originate in a study of post-analysis software for immune sequencing data (dated by TCRdb to the mid-2010s). Context from the whole study: Disease courses on record covered relapsing-remitting, secondary progressive and progressive-relapsing multiple sclerosis, though some patients had no subtype annotation. Patient repertoires were compared against around twelve previously published healthy control repertoires from donors aged 6 to 25 years. A subset of samples was prepared in parallel using single-end sample barcoding, then pooled and co-amplified after Illumina adapter ligation.

What the research found in general, with its limitations: The multiple sclerosis patient group was slightly younger than the control group. Compared with controls, multiple sclerosis patients had significantly lower normalized Chao1 diversity, a finding suggesting substantial peripheral T-cell clonal expansion. Strong co-clustering of samples prepared in the same batch was shown by direct clustering with F measure, prompting a batch-effect correction.

To demonstrate the VDJtools post-analysis software, TCR beta repertoires were profiled from the peripheral blood of about 14 young patients with multiple sclerosis. The patients with multiple sclerosis were children and adolescents between about 6 and 17 years of age. The library relied on PCR. Instrument used: Illumina HiSeq 2500. To reduce PCR and sequencing biases, unique molecular identifiers were built into the TCR beta cDNA libraries. Every 1 to 10 million input T cells yielded 500,000 or so cDNA molecules, meaning each molecule approximated one T cell. Patient libraries were prepared and sequenced with the same protocol used for the earlier healthy control dataset. Within a given batch, samples were prepared together, multiplexed and sequenced on the same HiSeq lane. In the authors' own workflow: MIGEC was used to process the raw barcoded reads, and molecular identifier groups with only a single read were discarded before consensus assembly and CDR3 extraction. VDJtools was used for post-analysis of the clonotype tables, with diversity normalized by down-sampling every dataset to the smallest sample size. Repertoire overlap clustering matched CDR3 amino acid but not nucleotide sequences to correct batch-related cross-sample contamination. TCRdb handled the public reads itself, with Q25 trimming in fastp and clone calling in MiXCR, and kept productive beta chains. Merged by CDR3 protein, the rows form single entries marked with the most common genes and DNA. What appears here as the V and J calls and clone size reflects TCRdb's work, not the paper's. The sample table contains around 700,000 distinct CDR3 sequences; only one count was recorded for 55% to 60% of them. The ten largest make up approximately 10% of the sample.

The specimen was blood. The receptor was derived from a girl aged 2-10 years with multiple sclerosis.

The nucleotides are TGCAGCGCCCTGGGACTAGCGGGACGGAATGAGCAGTTCTTC. Its protein product is CSALGLAGRNEQFF. The V and J segments used are TRBV29-1 and TRBJ2-1, with TRBD2 identical over 13 junction bases. At the junction V is shortened by 7 bases and J by 7 bases; bases outside the gene matches: 7. From a lookup of the germline V gene, CDR1 and CDR2 are SQVTM and ANQGSEA. Spanning cysteine to phenylalanine, the CDR3 consists of 14 amino acids. Only CDR3 DNA remains: 42 bases, in frame from the first base.